This record looks at one T cell receptor (beta chain) sequence and its context. Its specificity is not known. The sample belongs to a study of OX40 agonist ivuxolimab in advanced cancers. The method was immunoSEQ multiplex PCR; TCRdb's version includes in-frame clones alone and lacks a portion of them. This table holds some 62,000 clones, 92% found once. Anyone with autoimmune disease history or systemic immunosuppression was excluded. The CDR3 sequence is 15 residues long. CDR1 and CDR2 from the germline V gene are MNHNS and SASEGT. The V gene end was trimmed by 5 bases and the J gene end by 4 bases; junction bases not matched to a gene: 5. General study points: Low levels of normalized T-cell clonal expansion also appeared in some nonresponders.

The receptor's source is an adult with an advanced solid tumor such as melanoma, head and neck, liver or kidney cancer. The source material was CD4+ or CD8+ T cells sorted from blood, sampled in a trial of the OX40 agonist ivuxolimab. The V call is TRBV6-1, the J call TRBJ2-7; 13 bases fit TRBD2. The CDR3 protein is CASSPTSGRTYEQYF. CDR3 bases: TGTGCCAGCAGTCCGACTAGCGGGAGGACATACGAGCAGTACTTC.